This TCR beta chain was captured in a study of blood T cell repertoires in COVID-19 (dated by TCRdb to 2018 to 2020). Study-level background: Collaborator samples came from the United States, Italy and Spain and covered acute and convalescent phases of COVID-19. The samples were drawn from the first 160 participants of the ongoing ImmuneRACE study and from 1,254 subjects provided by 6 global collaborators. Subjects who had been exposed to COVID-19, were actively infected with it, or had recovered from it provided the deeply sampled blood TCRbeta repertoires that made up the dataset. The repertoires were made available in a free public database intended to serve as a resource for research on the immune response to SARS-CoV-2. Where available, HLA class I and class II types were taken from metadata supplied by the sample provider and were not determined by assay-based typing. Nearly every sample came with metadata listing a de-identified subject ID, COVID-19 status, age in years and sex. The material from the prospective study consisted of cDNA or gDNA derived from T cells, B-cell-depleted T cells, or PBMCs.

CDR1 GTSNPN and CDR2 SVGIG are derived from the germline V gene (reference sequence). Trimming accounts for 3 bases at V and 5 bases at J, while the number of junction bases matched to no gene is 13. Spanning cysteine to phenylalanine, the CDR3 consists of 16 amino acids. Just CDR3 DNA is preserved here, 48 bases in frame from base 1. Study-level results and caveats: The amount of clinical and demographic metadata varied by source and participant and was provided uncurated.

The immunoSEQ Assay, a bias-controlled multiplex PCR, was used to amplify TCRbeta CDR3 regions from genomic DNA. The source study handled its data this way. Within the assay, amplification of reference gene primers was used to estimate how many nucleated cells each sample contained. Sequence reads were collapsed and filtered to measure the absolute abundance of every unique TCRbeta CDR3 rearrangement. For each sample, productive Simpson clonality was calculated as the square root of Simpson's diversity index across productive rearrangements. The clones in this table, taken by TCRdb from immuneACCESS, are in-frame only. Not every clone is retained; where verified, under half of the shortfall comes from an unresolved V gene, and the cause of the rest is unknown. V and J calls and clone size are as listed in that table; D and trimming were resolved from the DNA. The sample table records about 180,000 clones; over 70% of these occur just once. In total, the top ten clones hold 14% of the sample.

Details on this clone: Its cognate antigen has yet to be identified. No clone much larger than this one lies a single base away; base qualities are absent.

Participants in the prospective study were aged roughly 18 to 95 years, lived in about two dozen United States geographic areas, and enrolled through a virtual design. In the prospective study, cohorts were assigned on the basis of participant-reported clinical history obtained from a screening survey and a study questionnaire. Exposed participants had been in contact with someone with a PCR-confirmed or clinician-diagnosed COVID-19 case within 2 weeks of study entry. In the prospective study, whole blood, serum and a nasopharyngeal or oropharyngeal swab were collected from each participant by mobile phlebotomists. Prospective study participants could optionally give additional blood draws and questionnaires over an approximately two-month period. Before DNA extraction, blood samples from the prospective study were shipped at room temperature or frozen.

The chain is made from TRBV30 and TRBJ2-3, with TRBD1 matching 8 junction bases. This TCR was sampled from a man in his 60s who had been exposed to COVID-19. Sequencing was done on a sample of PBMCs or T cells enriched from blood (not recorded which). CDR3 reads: CAWSVLGRGRGDTQYF. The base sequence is TGTGCCTGGAGCGTTTTGGGCAGGGGGCGCGGAGATACGCAGTATTTT.